The 8 T cell receptor beta chains given below trace back to one sample, sequenced in a study of CD8+ T cells in alopecia areata. cDNA serving as the sequencing template came from extracted, reverse transcribed RNA. Assay used: immunoSEQ multiplex PCR; TCRdb lists only in-frame clones, some missing. This repertoire shows around 140,000 clones, more than 40% found once; its top ten account for approximately 7%. The source material was CD4+ T cells sorted from blood. The receptors here all came from a human donor with alopecia areata.

The genes are TRBV23-1 and TRBJ2-3, with a weak D call TRBD2 (6 bases). TRBV23-1 is an open reading frame, and its role is uncertain. This CDR3 comprises 17 residues. The germline V and J ends were trimmed by 1 base and 6 bases, with 20 bases remaining between them. In DNA, the CDR3 is TGCGCCAGCAGTCAATTTCTGGTTCCGGGGGTTAGCGATACGCAGTATTTT. It codes for CASSQFLVPGVSDTQYF.

The chain joins TRBV11-2 to TRBJ2-7; maybe TRBD2 (6 bases). There are 13 residues in the CDR3. V was shortened by 5 bases and J by 7 bases, with 15 bases between the two germline ends. Germline V CDR1 and CDR2: SGHAT, FQNNGV. The CDR3, as DNA: TGTGCCAGCAGCCTGAGACTAGTTGGGGAGCAGTACTTC. Protein: CASSLRLVGEQYF.

V is TRBV7-3 and J is TRBJ2-3; tentative D call: TRBD1 (6 bases). The V gene's germline CDR1 is SGHTA and CDR2 FQGTGA. Trimming cost V 5 bases and J 2 bases, with 11 bases left between them. CDR3 length equals 14 residues. CDR3 sequence (DNA): TGTGCCAGCAGCCCGAACAGGGTCACAGATACGCAGTATTTT. The encoded protein is CASSPNRVTDTQYF.

This clone was picked up a small number of times. The CDR3 DNA reads TGCGCCAGCCATTTAGCGGGAGAGGAGACCCAGTACTTC. This gives the protein CASHLAGEETQYF. The V gene is TRBV5-1, the J gene TRBJ2-5, with TRBD2 identical over 9 bases. With 7 bases clipped from V and 5 bases from J, the junction kept 6 bases outside the gene matches. The CDR3 totals 13 residues. The germline V gene encodes CDR1 SGHRS and CDR2 YFSETQ.

The chain is built from TRBV12-5 and TRBJ1-2; 8 bases match TRBD1. This CDR3 has 15 residues. The germline CDR1 and CDR2 sequences are LGHNT and FRNRAP. Losses at the gene ends were 6 bases for V and 5 bases for J; bases not matched to a gene: 11. The CDR3 DNA reads as TGTGCTAGTGGCTACGGACAGGGAAGCACATATGGCTACACCTTC. This gives the protein CASGYGQGSTYGYTF.

This clone was recorded only once. The V and J genes are TRBV29-1 and TRBJ1-5; no clear D. Deletions cut 5 bases from V and 8 bases from J, with 16 bases between. Germline V gene sequence: CDR1 SQVTM, CDR2 ANQGSEA. The CDR3 contains 13 residues. CDR3 DNA sequence: TGCAGCGTTAGTCGGGTCCCAGAGGAGCCCCAGCATTTT. Translating gives CSVSRVPEEPQHF.

V usage is TRBV7-9 and J usage is TRBJ2-5; D is tentatively TRBD1 or TRBD2 (6 bases each). Germline CDR1 is SEHNR and CDR2 is FQNEAQ (reference sequence). CDR3 length equals 13 residues. V dropped 5 bases and J dropped 5 bases, with 12 bases sitting between them. CDR3 in DNA: TGTGCCAGCAGCGCCCGGAGGGGGGAGACCCAGTACTTC. It is translated as CASSARRGETQYF. Full variable domain (remainder filled in from reference TRBV7-9 and TRBJ2-5): DTGVSQNPRHKITKRGQNVTFRCDPISEHNRLYWYRQTLGQGPEFLTYFQNEAQLEKSRLLSDRFSAERPKGSFSTLEIQRTEQGDSAMYLCASSARRGETQYFGPGTRLLVL.

The chain combines TRBV27 with TRBJ2-7, with 7 bases matching TRBD1. Per the germline V gene, CDR1 is MNHEY and CDR2 is SMNVEV (reference sequence). The CDR3 spans 13 residues. Losses at the gene ends were 6 bases for V and 2 bases for J; bases not matched to a gene: 4. This CDR3 reads CASRGTATYEQYF. In DNA, the CDR3 is TGTGCCAGCAGGGGGACAGCAACCTACGAGCAGTACTTC.